This T cell receptor beta chain is drawn from a study of CD8+CD57+ T cells in acquired aplastic anemia. Before being chosen for sequencing, patients had shown CD8+CD57+ cell expansion by flow cytometry. Genomic DNA acted as the template from which TCR beta VDJ combination and CDR3 sequence profiling were carried out. TCRdb re-called the reads through MiXCR, storing one row per CDR3 protein. The top ten hold more than 35% of the sample, which has 150,000 to 200,000 distinct CDR3 sequences, about two thirds seen once. On this clonotype itself: The junction shows a germline mismatch at one end, possibly a read error.

The sequencing sample was made of sorted CD4+, CD8+, or CD8+CD57+ T cells (not recorded which) from PBMCs. The source is a human donor with aplastic anemia.

The CDR3 loop is CSARDTPRQGVFENGQFF. The CDR3, as DNA: TGCAGTGCTAGAGATACCCCCCGACAGGGGGTGTTTGAGAATGGGCAGTTCTTC. The rearrangement links TRBV20-1 to TRBJ2-1; TRBD1 matches at 9 bases. Germline V CDR1 and CDR2: DFQATT, SNEGSKA (reference sequence). The CDR3 totals 18 residues.